The next 10 T cell receptor beta chains were all read from a single sample in a study of technical replicates of blood from several donors. The method was immunoSEQ multiplex PCR; TCRdb's version includes in-frame clones alone and lacks a portion of them. The data contain about 13,000 clones, about 76% of them singletons. Sequencing was done on a sample of PBMCs. Every receptor here comes from a human donor in good health.

V is TRBV19 and J is TRBJ2-1; D might be TRBD1 (5 bases). Germline V gene data show CDR1 as LNHDA and CDR2 as SQIVND (reference sequence). V lost 6 bases, J lost 6 bases, and 9 bases lay in between. The CDR3 runs 12 residues. This CDR3 reads CASSQGSNEQFF. CDR3 sequence (DNA): TGTGCCAGTAGCCAGGGATCCAATGAGCAGTTCTTC.

This chain connects TRBV7-9 to TRBJ2-7; 11 nucleotides line up with TRBD2. This CDR3 spans 14 amino acids. V shed 2 bases, J shed 5 bases, and the junction held 2 bases outside the gene matches. Germline V gives CDR1 SEHNR, CDR2 FQNEAQ (reference sequence). The CDR3: CASSLTSGSDEQYF. Written as DNA, the CDR3 is TGTGCCAGCAGCTTAACTAGCGGGAGCGACGAGCAGTACTTC. The variable domain in full, with the rest retrieved from reference TRBV7-9 and TRBJ2-7, is DTGVSQNPRHKITKRGQNVTFRCDPISEHNRLYWYRQTLGQGPEFLTYFQNEAQLEKSRLLSDRFSAERPKGSFSTLEIQRTEQGDSAMYLCASSLTSGSDEQYFGPGTRLTVT.

The gene calls are TRBV11-2 and TRBJ2-5; 7 positions match TRBD1. The CDR3 extends over 16 amino acids. Per germline, CDR1 SGHAT and CDR2 FQNNGV. V shed 0 bases, J shed 2 bases, and the junction held 6 bases outside the gene matches. CDR3 amino acids: CASSLDRTGSQETQYF. In DNA, the CDR3 is TGTGCCAGCAGCTTAGATCGGACAGGAAGTCAAGAGACCCAGTACTTC.

V gene TRBV4-2 combines with J gene TRBJ1-4; 10 positions agree with TRBD1. This CDR3 has 17 residues. From germline, CDR1 is LGHNA and CDR2 YNFKEQ. The V segment lost 6 bases and the J segment 4 bases; nucleotides outside the gene matches: 11. CDR3: CASRPQDRGEGNEKLFF. The DNA of the CDR3 is TGTGCCAGCAGGCCCCAGGACAGGGGGGAGGGTAATGAAAAACTGTTTTTT.

J is TRBJ2-1 and V is TRBV6-1; 7 bases map to TRBD1. Germline CDR1 and CDR2: MNHNS and SASEGT. CDR3 length: 18 amino acids. After removal of 1 base from V and 0 bases from J, the junction contained 9 bases not matched to a gene. This chain's CDR3 is CASSEEGGGLSSYNEQFF. The CDR3 DNA follows: TGTGCCAGCAGTGAAGAAGGGGGCGGGCTCTCCTCCTACAATGAGCAGTTCTTC.

The chain uses TRBV5-1 and TRBJ2-6, with 10 positions matching TRBD2. Looked up from germline, CDR1 is SGHRS and CDR2 is YFSETQ. Trimming removed 4 bases from V and 3 bases from J; junction bases left unmatched: 10. This CDR3 has 18 residues. Written as DNA, the CDR3 is TGCGCCAGCAGCCCAACTGGGACTAGCGCAGGTGGGGCCAACGTCCTGACTTTC. Its protein product is CASSPTGTSAGGANVLTF.

V gene TRBV29-1 combines with J gene TRBJ1-4, with 8 bases identical to TRBD1. The CDR3 is 12 residues long. Trimming removed 7 bases from V and 6 bases from J; junction bases left unmatched: 4. Germline CDR1 is SQVTM and CDR2 is ANQGSEA. The CDR3 reads CSGGQGDEKLFF. The CDR3 nucleotides are TGCAGCGGAGGACAGGGAGATGAAAAACTGTTTTTT.

The V gene is TRBV6-5, the J gene TRBJ2-7, with 7 bases aligning to TRBD2. V trimming: 7 bases; J trimming: 3 bases; junction bases outside the gene matches: 9. This CDR3 spans 14 amino acids. CDR1 MNHEY and CDR2 SVGAGI come from the germline V gene. Here the CDR3 DNA reads TGTGCCAGCACCCGGGGAGCGGGATACTACGAGCAGTACTTC. Translated, it gives CASTRGAGYYEQYF.

This clone has more than one count but fewer than ten. The gene calls are TRBV13 and TRBJ1-1; no clear D gene. The germline V and J ends were trimmed by 5 bases and 7 bases, with 17 bases remaining between them. The CDR3 loop spans 14 amino acids. Germline assignment: CDR1 PRHDT and CDR2 FYEKMQ (reference sequence). CDR3 coding DNA: TGTGCCAGCAGCCCTATGCGCCCACCGAATGAAGCTTTCTTT. Its translation: CASSPMRPPNEAFF.

V usage is TRBV7-2 and J usage is TRBJ2-1; D is possibly TRBD1 (6 bases). The V end lost 1 base, the J end lost 1 base, and 14 bases lay between the germline ends. From germline, CDR1 is SGHTA and CDR2 FQGNSA. The CDR3 runs 17 residues. CDR3 residues: CASSLVGALHSYNEQFF. CDR3 sequence (DNA): TGTGCCAGCAGCTTAGTGGGGGCTCTCCATTCCTACAATGAGCAGTTCTTC.